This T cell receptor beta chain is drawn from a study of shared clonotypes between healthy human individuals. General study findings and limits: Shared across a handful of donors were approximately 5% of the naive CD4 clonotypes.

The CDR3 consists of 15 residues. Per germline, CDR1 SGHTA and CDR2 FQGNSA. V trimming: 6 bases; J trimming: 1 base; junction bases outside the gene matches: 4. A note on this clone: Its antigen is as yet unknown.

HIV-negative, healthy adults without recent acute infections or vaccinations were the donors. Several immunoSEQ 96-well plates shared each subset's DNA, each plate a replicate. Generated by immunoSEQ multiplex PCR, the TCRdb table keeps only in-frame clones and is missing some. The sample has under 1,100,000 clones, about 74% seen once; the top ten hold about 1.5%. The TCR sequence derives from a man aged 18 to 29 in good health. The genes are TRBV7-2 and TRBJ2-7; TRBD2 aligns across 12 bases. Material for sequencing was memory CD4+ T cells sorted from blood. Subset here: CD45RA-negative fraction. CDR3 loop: CASSRTSGTSYEQYF. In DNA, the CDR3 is TGTGCCAGCAGTAGGACTAGCGGGACATCCTACGAGCAGTACTTC.